Described below is a single T cell receptor beta chain sequence and its context. The data originate from a study of blood T cell repertoires in COVID-19. Researchers sorted participants into cohorts using their self-reported clinical history. Per the authors' pipeline: Reference gene primer amplification gave nucleated cell count estimates. The method was immunoSEQ multiplex PCR; TCRdb's version includes in-frame clones alone and lacks a portion of them. V and J calls and clone size come straight from that table; D and trimming were deduced from the DNA. The sample records approximately 260,000 clones, 80% to 90% being singletons. The CDR3 loop spans 14 amino acids. After removal of 4 bases from V and 8 bases from J, the junction contained 8 bases not matched to a gene. Germline V gene data show CDR1 as SGHRS and CDR2 as YFSETQ.

The TCR was taken from a woman between 45 and 60 years old who had been exposed to COVID-19. V is TRBV5-1 and J is TRBJ1-2, with 10 bases matching TRBD1. Material for sequencing was PBMCs or T cells enriched from blood (not recorded which). CDR3 sequence reads: CASSPDRGRMGYTF. The CDR3 DNA follows: TGCGCCAGCAGCCCCGACAGGGGGCGAATGGGCTACACCTTC. Combining the CDR3 with reference TRBV5-1 and TRBJ1-2 gives the whole variable domain KAGVTQTPRYLIKTRGQQVTLSCSPISGHRSVSWYQQTPGQGLQFLFEYFSETQRNKGNFPGRFSGRQFSNSRSEMNVSTLELGDSALYLCASSPDRGRMGYTFGSGTRLTVV.